Included here is one T cell receptor (beta chain) sequence, with context. The antigen remains undetermined. Primers included in the PCR were 60 Vbeta and 13 Jbeta primers. Profiling relied on immunoSEQ multiplex PCR, and the TCRdb table lists in-frame clones only, not all of them. Of fewer than 130,000 clones listed, roughly 80% are singletons. The data derive from a study of cytomegalovirus exposure and HLA in healthy donors. General study findings and limits: An observed cluster of highly shared sequence variants was recorded as a likely sequencing artifact. Some TCR beta chains (164 of them) were listed as cytomegalovirus-associated.

The TCR was taken from a female donor in good health and CMV-seropositive. The material sequenced was PBMCs.

For the CDR3, the DNA is TGTGCCAGCGGGGGGACTAGCGGGAGGTACGGGGAGCTGTTTTTT. Translation gives CASGGTSGRYGELFF. The chain uses TRBV27 and TRBJ2-2, with TRBD2 matching over 15 bases. The V gene end was trimmed by 8 bases and the J gene end by 7 bases; junction bases not matched to a gene: 5. Germline CDR1 and CDR2: MNHEY and SMNVEV (reference sequence). CDR3 size: 15 residues.